These 3 T cell receptor beta chains were all obtained from the same sample, sequenced in a study of shared clonotypes between healthy human individuals (dated by TCRdb to between 2020 and 2021). For the CD8 naive samples, CD45RO-negative cells were positively selected for CCR7, yielding a CD45RA+CCR7+ population from which TemRA cells were excluded. Library preparation was by the immunoSEQ multiplex PCR assay. TCRdb obtained this table from immuneACCESS and retained in-frame rearrangements with V and J assigned. These tables miss some clones; where compared with another copy, unresolved V genes account for less than half of the shortfall, and the remainder is unexplained. The sample table holds around 1.9 million clones, of which 90% to 95% were seen once. The ten biggest clones cover 1.5% to 2% of the sample. The material sequenced was naive CD8+ T cells from PBMCs. The cell subset or site label corresponds to: CD45RA+CCR7+. Receptors were obtained from a man younger than 35 in good health. Some clones in this sample may be carry-over from other donors' samples.

The rearrangement uses TRBV6-4 and TRBJ1-4; D uncertain. V dropped 1 base and J dropped 3 bases, with 6 bases sitting between them. Germline V CDR1 and CDR2: MRHNA, SNTAGT. The CDR3 contains 14 residues. The CDR3 here is CASSDWWSNEKLFF. DNA for the CDR3: TGTGCCAGCAGTGACTGGTGGTCTAATGAAAAACTGTTTTTT.

This chain joins TRBV19 and TRBJ1-1, with TRBD1 matching over 8 bases. Looked up from germline, CDR1 is LNHDA and CDR2 is SQIVND (reference sequence). The CDR3 consists of 14 residues. Trimming at V came to 6 bases and at J to 2 bases, leaving 5 bases not matched to a gene. CDR3 loop: CASRTTGANTEAFF. CDR3 coding DNA: TGTGCCAGTAGGACGACAGGGGCCAACACTGAAGCTTTCTTT. Full variable domain (remainder filled in from reference TRBV19 and TRBJ1-1): DGGITQSPKYLFRKEGQNVTLSCEQNLNHDAMYWYRQDPGQGLRLIYYSQIVNDFQKGDIAEGYSVSREKKESFPLTVTSAQKNPTAFYLCASRTTGANTEAFFGQGTRLTVV.

In the case of this clone: At the DNA level, this CDR3 is encoded by other sequences in the same sample as well. CDR3 DNA: TGTGCCAGCAGCTTAGGACTAGCGGGAGGGAATGAGCAGTTCTTC. Translation gives CASSLGLAGGNEQFF. The chain links TRBV11-2 to TRBJ2-1; 14 nucleotides line up with TRBD2. The CDR3 spans 15 residues. The ends lost 1 base at V and 7 bases at J; junction bases unmatched: 0. Germline V gene data show CDR1 as SGHAT and CDR2 as FQNNGV.